This T cell receptor beta chain derives from a study of OX40 agonist ivuxolimab in advanced cancers. For the study at large: Prior therapy, whether anti-PD-1, anti-PD-L1 or anti-CTLA-4, was allowed, and 40% had some. The study reported partial responses in three patients: one hepatocellular carcinoma, two cutaneous melanoma. Study findings and constraints: The mean number of expanded clones was higher in CD8+ T cells than in CD4+.

TCRdb's table, derived via immunoSEQ multiplex PCR, lists solely in-frame clones and lacks some. The table has roughly 92,000 clones, more than 85% seen once. A word on this clone: Its cognate antigen is unknown.

The CDR3 extends over 16 amino acids. The V gene's germline CDR1 is PRHDT and CDR2 FYEKMQ (reference sequence). Trimming left V 5 bases short and J 2 bases short, with 15 bases between. Specimen: CD4+ or CD8+ T cells sorted from blood, collected in a trial of the OX40 agonist ivuxolimab. The genes are TRBV13 and TRBJ2-2; maybe TRBD2 (5 bases). The clonotype comes from an adult with an advanced solid tumor such as melanoma, head and neck, liver or kidney cancer. The CDR3 is CASSHRTDSNTGELFF. For the CDR3, the DNA is TGTGCCAGCAGCCACCGGACGGACTCTAACACCGGGGAGCTGTTTTTT.